This T cell receptor beta chain derives from a study of T cell responses to AZD1222 COVID-19 vaccine. Here immunoSEQ multiplex PCR was the method, and the copy in TCRdb shows in-frame clones only, minus some. The sample shows some 170,000 clones, around 92% of them seen only once. Losses at the gene ends were 6 bases for V and 7 bases for J; bases not matched to a gene: 6. This CDR3 comprises 13 residues. Germline values: CDR1 MNHEY, CDR2 SVGEGT. This TCR was sampled from an adult who received the AZD1222 COVID-19 vaccine. The rearrangement joins TRBV6-2 or TRBV6-3 to TRBJ1-5; TRBD1 aligns across 7 bases. Sequenced here: peripheral blood, sampled 28 days after the second AZD1222 dose. CDR3 nucleotides: TGTGCCAGCAGCGACAGGGTCCGCCAGCCCCAGCATTTT. Residues: CASSDRVRQPQHF.